Shown below are 8 T cell receptor beta chains from a single sample sequenced in a study of cytomegalovirus exposure and HLA in healthy donors. The PCR ran on 60 Vbeta and 13 Jbeta primers. Clones were read by immunoSEQ multiplex PCR, and TCRdb kept only the in-frame ones, dropping some. The profile shows fewer than 250,000 clones, roughly 73% of them singletons. Sequencing input: PBMCs. The receptors were sampled from a woman younger than 45 in good health and CMV-seropositive.

V and J are TRBV25-1 and TRBJ2-3; a weak D match, TRBD2 (5 bases). The V and J ends lost 6 bases and 0 bases respectively, with 7 bases between them. The V gene's germline CDR1 is MGHDK and CDR2 SYGVNS. The CDR3 is 13 residues long. The CDR3 spells CASRGSSTDTQYF. DNA for the CDR3: TGTGCCAGCAGGGGGAGTAGCACAGATACGCAGTATTTT. Full variable domain (missing parts from reference TRBV25-1 and TRBJ2-3): EADIYQTPRYLVIGTGKKITLECSQTMGHDKMYWYQQDPGMELHLIHYSYGVNSTEKGDLSSESTVSRIRTEHFPLTLESARPSHTSQYLCASRGSSTDTQYFGPGTRLTVL.

The J gene is TRBJ2-1, the V gene TRBV27; TRBD1 aligns across 7 bases. The J segment lost 2 bases and the V segment lost 5 bases, leaving 3 bases of the junction unmatched. Looked up from germline, CDR1 is MNHEY and CDR2 is SMNVEV (reference sequence). The CDR3 loop spans 14 amino acids. The chain's CDR3 is CASSTGQAYNEQFF. CDR3 sequence (DNA): TGTGCCAGCAGTACCGGACAGGCCTACAATGAGCAGTTCTTC.

The genes are TRBV28 and TRBJ2-2; 8 nucleotides align to TRBD2. Trimming took 7 bases from V and 6 from J; bases not matched to a gene: 7. Germline V gives CDR1 MDHEN, CDR2 SYDVKM. The CDR3 totals 14 residues. The CDR3 loop is CASTTGTRAGELFF. The CDR3 DNA reads as TGTGCCAGCACCACCGGGACTAGGGCCGGGGAGCTGTTTTTT.

V gene TRBV5-1 combines with J gene TRBJ2-7; D is possibly TRBD2 (5 bases). V lost 3 bases and J 3 bases, leaving 7 bases between the germline ends. Germline lookup yields CDR1 SGHRS and CDR2 YFSETQ. This CDR3 comprises 12 residues. DNA for the CDR3: TGCGCCAGCAGCTCCGGGGACTACGAGCAGTACTTC. Amino acids: CASSSGDYEQYF. Based on the CDR3 plus reference TRBV5-1 and TRBJ2-7, the full variable domain is KAGVTQTPRYLIKTRGQQVTLSCSPISGHRSVSWYQQTPGQGLQFLFEYFSETQRNKGNFPGRFSGRQFSNSRSEMNVSTLELGDSALYLCASSSGDYEQYFGPGTRLTVT.

This clone showed up just a few times. This rearrangement joins TRBV5-4 to TRBJ1-2, with a weak D call TRBD1 (5 bases). CDR1 is SGHNT, CDR2 YYREEE, per germline (reference sequence). V gave up 4 bases and J gave up 6 bases, with 16 bases separating them. This CDR3 contains 14 residues. In DNA form, the CDR3 reads TGTGCCAGCAGCCGAAAAAACCTAGGGGATGGCTACACCTTC. Amino acids: CASSRKNLGDGYTF. The whole variable domain, remainder taken from reference TRBV5-4 and TRBJ1-2, is ETGVTQSPTHLIKTRGQQVTLRCSSQSGHNTVSWYQQALGQGPQFIFQYYREEENGRGNFPPRFSGLQFPNYSSELNVNALELDDSALYLCASSRKNLGDGYTFGSGTRLTVV.

The chain uses TRBV6-5 and TRBJ1-1; 9 positions agree with TRBD1. Germline V gene data show CDR1 as MNHEY and CDR2 as SVGAGI. This CDR3 has 15 amino acids. The J segment lost 2 bases and the V segment lost 5 bases, leaving 6 bases of the junction unmatched. CDR3 in DNA: TGTGCCAGCAGTGGAGGACAGGGGTCAAACACTGAAGCTTTCTTT. Its translation: CASSGGQGSNTEAFF.

Here the CDR3 reads CASSLPTSSTDTQYF. Written as DNA, the CDR3 is TGTGCCAGCAGCCTTCCGACATCTAGCACAGATACGCAGTATTTT. The V gene is TRBV5-5, the J gene TRBJ2-3, with unresolved D. CDR1 and CDR2 from the germline V gene are SGHKS and YYEKEE (reference sequence). The germline V and J ends were trimmed by 4 bases and 0 bases, with 12 bases remaining between them. The CDR3 sequence is 15 residues long.

The chain couples TRBV5-1 to TRBJ1-5; D not resolved. Per the germline V gene, CDR1 is SGHRS and CDR2 is YFSETQ. V gave up 2 bases and J gave up 7 bases, with 13 bases separating them. This CDR3 has 14 residues. For the CDR3, the DNA is TGCGCCAGCAGCTTTAACGGGAGGGAACAGCCCCAGCATTTT. The encoded protein is CASSFNGREQPQHF.